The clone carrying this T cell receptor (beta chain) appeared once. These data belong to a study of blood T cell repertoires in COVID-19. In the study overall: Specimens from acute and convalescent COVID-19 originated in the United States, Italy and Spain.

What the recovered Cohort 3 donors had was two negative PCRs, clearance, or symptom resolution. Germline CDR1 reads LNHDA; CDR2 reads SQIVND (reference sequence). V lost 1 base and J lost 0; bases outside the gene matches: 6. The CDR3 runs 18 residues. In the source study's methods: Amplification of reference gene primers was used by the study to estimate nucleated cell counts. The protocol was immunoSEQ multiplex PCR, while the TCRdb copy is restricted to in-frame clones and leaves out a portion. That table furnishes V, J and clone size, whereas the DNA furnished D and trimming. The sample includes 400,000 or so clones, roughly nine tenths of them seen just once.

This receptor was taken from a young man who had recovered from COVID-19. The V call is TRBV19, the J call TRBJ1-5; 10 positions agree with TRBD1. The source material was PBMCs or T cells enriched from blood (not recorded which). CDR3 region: CASSIVGTGAYSNQPQHF. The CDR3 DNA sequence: TGTGCCAGTAGTATAGTCGGGACAGGGGCCTATAGCAATCAGCCCCAGCATTTT.